Listed below are T cell receptor beta chains from one sample, sequenced in a study of human T cells and chemical hapten exposure. MiXCR, applied by TCRdb to the 5' RACE reads, yields one record per CDR3 protein. The data show around 100,000 distinct CDR3 sequences, approximately 19% seen once. All receptors derive from a human donor in good health. CDR3s include the opening cysteine and the closing phenylalanine or tryptophan. The order of the fields is V gene, clone size, D gene, J gene, CDR3 DNA, CDR3 protein. A D gene is named only where the DNA matches it firmly. Part of the rows lack a size; the others show once, few, many or a class for expanded clones.

v_gene: TRBV5-6; abundance: NA; d_gene: NA; j_gene: TRBJ2-1; CDR3nt: TGTGCCAGCAGCCCTACCGGGGATTCCTACAATGAGCAGTTCTTC; CDR3aa: CASSPTGDSYNEQFF
v_gene: TRBV28; abundance: NA; d_gene: NA; j_gene: TRBJ1-5; CDR3nt: TGTGCCATCCAACCCCGGATGAGCAATCAGCCCCAGCATTTT; CDR3aa: CAIQPRMSNQPQHF
v_gene: TRBV5-1; abundance: NA; d_gene: NA; j_gene: TRBJ1-4; CDR3nt: TGCGCCAGCAGGGCCGGTGAAAAACTGTTTTTT; CDR3aa: CASRAGEKLFF
v_gene: TRBV18; abundance: few; d_gene: TRBD1; j_gene: TRBJ1-5; CDR3nt: TGTGCCAGCTCACAAAACAGGGGGTACAATCAGCCCCAGCATTTT; CDR3aa: CASSQNRGYNQPQHF
v_gene: TRBV12-3/TRBV12-4; abundance: NA; d_gene: TRBD1; j_gene: TRBJ2-5; CDR3nt: TGTGCCAGCAGTTTTACAGGGGGTCCGACAGAGACCCAGTACTTC; CDR3aa: CASSFTGGPTETQYF
v_gene: TRBV24-1; abundance: once; d_gene: NA; j_gene: TRBJ1-1; CDR3nt: TGTGCCACCAGTGATGCGGGTAGGACTGAAGCTTTCTTT; CDR3aa: CATSDAGRTEAFF
v_gene: TRBV10-3; abundance: NA; d_gene: NA; j_gene: TRBJ2-5; CDR3nt: TGTGCCATCAGTGATGACAATTCTGAAGAGACCCAGTACTTC; CDR3aa: CAISDDNSEETQYF
v_gene: TRBV7-3; abundance: NA; d_gene: TRBD1; j_gene: TRBJ1-4; CDR3nt: TGTGCCAGCGGACGGGACAGAGGTGAAAAACTGTTTTTT; CDR3aa: CASGRDRGEKLFF
v_gene: TRBV5-1; abundance: few; d_gene: NA; j_gene: TRBJ2-7; CDR3nt: TGCGCCAGCAGCACGGGACCCAGCTCCTACGAGCAGTACTTC; CDR3aa: CASSTGPSSYEQYF
v_gene: TRBV20-1; abundance: NA; d_gene: TRBD2; j_gene: TRBJ2-7; CDR3nt: TGCAGTGCTAGCACGGGAGGGCCGCGGGAGCAGTACTTC; CDR3aa: CSASTGGPREQYF
v_gene: TRBV27; abundance: NA; d_gene: NA; j_gene: TRBJ1-4; CDR3nt: TGTGCCAGCCGGAACATAGCAACTAATGAAAAACTGTTTTTT; CDR3aa: CASRNIATNEKLFF
v_gene: TRBV27; abundance: NA; d_gene: NA; j_gene: TRBJ1-1; CDR3nt: TGTGCCAGCAGGCGAAGCCGGGGGGCGGGAACTGAAGCTTTCTTT; CDR3aa: CASRRSRGAGTEAFF
v_gene: TRBV6-2/TRBV6-3; abundance: few; d_gene: TRBD1; j_gene: TRBJ2-1; CDR3nt: TGTGCCAGCAGTCAACCTACAGGGGACAATGAGCAGTTCTTC; CDR3aa: CASSQPTGDNEQFF
v_gene: TRBV20-1; abundance: NA; d_gene: NA; j_gene: TRBJ2-1; CDR3nt: TGCAGTGCTAGAGGCATCAGAACCCACAATGAGCAGTTCTTC; CDR3aa: CSARGIRTHNEQFF
v_gene: TRBV7-8; abundance: few; d_gene: TRBD1; j_gene: TRBJ1-5; CDR3nt: TGTGCCAGCAGCTCTAGTCCCGGGACAGGGGCCGATAGCAATCAGCCCCAGCATTTT; CDR3aa: CASSSSPGTGADSNQPQHF
v_gene: TRBV6-1; abundance: NA; d_gene: TRBD1; j_gene: TRBJ1-3; CDR3nt: TGTGCCAGCAGTGAGACAGGGCCGAGCTCTGGAAACACCATATATTTT; CDR3aa: CASSETGPSSGNTIYF
v_gene: TRBV4-1; abundance: few; d_gene: NA; j_gene: TRBJ2-1; CDR3nt: TGCGCCAGCAGCCCTTTAACAGGGAGCTCCTACAATGAGCAGTTCTTC; CDR3aa: CASSPLTGSSYNEQFF
v_gene: TRBV13; abundance: NA; d_gene: NA; j_gene: TRBJ1-1; CDR3nt: TGTGCCAGCAGGGGCGGACCCTCCCCAGAAGCTTTCTTT; CDR3aa: CASRGGPSPEAFF
v_gene: TRBV15; abundance: NA; d_gene: NA; j_gene: TRBJ2-3; CDR3nt: TGTGCCACCAGCAGAGATAAGACAGATACGCAGTATTTT; CDR3aa: CATSRDKTDTQYF
v_gene: TRBV4-1; abundance: few; d_gene: TRBD1; j_gene: TRBJ1-1; CDR3nt: TGCGCCAGCAGCCTTTCAATAACAGGGGGGCAGAACACTGAAGCTTTCTTT; CDR3aa: CASSLSITGGQNTEAFF
v_gene: TRBV30; abundance: few; d_gene: TRBD1; j_gene: TRBJ1-3; CDR3nt: TGTGCCTGGAGTGTTCGGACAGGAGCCTTCTTCTCTGGAAACACCATATATTTT; CDR3aa: CAWSVRTGAFFSGNTIYF
v_gene: TRBV11-2; abundance: NA; d_gene: NA; j_gene: TRBJ1-1; CDR3nt: TGTGCCAGCAGCAAAGGGGTTCAGACACTCAAGAACACTGAAGCTTTCTTT; CDR3aa: CASSKGVQTLKNTEAFF
v_gene: TRBV7-9; abundance: NA; d_gene: TRBD1; j_gene: TRBJ1-4; CDR3nt: TGTGCCAGCAGCTTCGATCGAGACAGGGAAATGTTTTTT; CDR3aa: CASSFDRDREMFF
v_gene: TRBV12-3/TRBV12-4; abundance: NA; d_gene: NA; j_gene: TRBJ2-5; CDR3nt: TGTGCCAGCGCCCATCAGACCCAGTACTTC; CDR3aa: CASAHQTQYF
v_gene: TRBV4-1; abundance: NA; d_gene: NA; j_gene: TRBJ2-5; CDR3nt: TGCGCCAGCAGCCACCTTAACATGGGATTCCAAGAGACCCAGTACTTC; CDR3aa: CASSHLNMGFQETQYF
v_gene: TRBV29-1; abundance: NA; d_gene: NA; j_gene: TRBJ2-2; CDR3nt: TGCAGCGTTGAAGATATGGGGCAGGGACCGTCCGGGGAGCTGTTTTTT; CDR3aa: CSVEDMGQGPSGELFF
v_gene: TRBV2; abundance: NA; d_gene: NA; j_gene: TRBJ2-5; CDR3nt: TGTGCCAGCAGTGAGACTGTCCACCAAGAGACCCAGTACTTC; CDR3aa: CASSETVHQETQYF
v_gene: TRBV7-3; abundance: few; d_gene: TRBD1; j_gene: TRBJ1-1; CDR3nt: TGTGCCAGCACCCGGACAGGGGGGGACACTGAAGCTTTCTTT; CDR3aa: CASTRTGGDTEAFF
v_gene: TRBV6-4; abundance: many; d_gene: TRBD1; j_gene: TRBJ2-2; CDR3nt: TGTGCCAGCAGTGACTCGACAGGGCACGGGGAGCTGTTTTTT; CDR3aa: CASSDSTGHGELFF
v_gene: TRBV28; abundance: NA; d_gene: NA; j_gene: TRBJ2-7; CDR3nt: TGTGCCAGCAGTTCCCTCCTGGGGGGAACCTACGAGCAGTACTTC; CDR3aa: CASSSLLGGTYEQYF
v_gene: TRBV12-3/TRBV12-4; abundance: NA; d_gene: TRBD2; j_gene: TRBJ2-7; CDR3nt: TGTGCCAGCAGTTTGCTAGCGGGAATAAGCGAGCAGTACTTC; CDR3aa: CASSLLAGISEQYF
v_gene: TRBV7-9; abundance: NA; d_gene: NA; j_gene: TRBJ1-3; CDR3nt: TGTGCCAGACAGGAAAACTCTGGAAACACCATATATTTT; CDR3aa: CARQENSGNTIYF
v_gene: TRBV7-9; abundance: few; d_gene: NA; j_gene: TRBJ1-4; CDR3nt: TGTGCCAGCAGCCAACTTGGACAGTTTAATGAAAAACTGTTTTTT; CDR3aa: CASSQLGQFNEKLFF
v_gene: TRBV9; abundance: few; d_gene: NA; j_gene: TRBJ2-7; CDR3nt: TGTGCCAGCAGCGCCAATAACAGAGATCCCTCCTACGAGCAGTACTTC; CDR3aa: CASSANNRDPSYEQYF
v_gene: TRBV18; abundance: NA; d_gene: TRBD1; j_gene: TRBJ1-5; CDR3nt: TGTGCCAGCTCACCCGACAGGGTCGGAAGCAATCAGCCCCAGCATTTT; CDR3aa: CASSPDRVGSNQPQHF
v_gene: TRBV20-1; abundance: few; d_gene: NA; j_gene: TRBJ2-7; CDR3nt: TGCAGTGCTAGTCAAGCGATTTACGAGCAGTACTTC; CDR3aa: CSASQAIYEQYF
v_gene: TRBV29-1; abundance: NA; d_gene: TRBD2; j_gene: TRBJ2-3; CDR3nt: TGCAGCGTTGAAGATCCTTTAGCGGGCTGGATCGAAGACACAGATACGCAGTATTTT; CDR3aa: CSVEDPLAGWIEDTDTQYF
v_gene: TRBV28; abundance: few; d_gene: NA; j_gene: TRBJ1-6; CDR3nt: TGTGCCAGCTTCCTTCGGGGTAGGACGGATCTCCACTTT; CDR3aa: CASFLRGRTDLHF
v_gene: TRBV12-3/TRBV12-4; abundance: few; d_gene: TRBD1; j_gene: TRBJ1-4; CDR3nt: TGTGCCAGCAGGATGGGACAGTTTAATGAAAAACTGTTTTTT; CDR3aa: CASRMGQFNEKLFF
v_gene: TRBV5-1; abundance: NA; d_gene: NA; j_gene: TRBJ2-1; CDR3nt: TGCGCCAGCACGTTACCGGGGACCTACAATGAGCAGTTCTTC; CDR3aa: CASTLPGTYNEQFF
v_gene: TRBV5-1; abundance: NA; d_gene: NA; j_gene: TRBJ2-3; CDR3nt: TGCGCCAGCAGCCCCAGGATCCTGGGAGACACAGATACGCAGTATTTT; CDR3aa: CASSPRILGDTDTQYF
v_gene: TRBV3-1; abundance: few; d_gene: NA; j_gene: TRBJ1-1; CDR3nt: TGTGCCAGCAGCCAAGATTACGGGGAGGTTGAAGCTTTCTTT; CDR3aa: CASSQDYGEVEAFF
v_gene: TRBV4-1; abundance: NA; d_gene: TRBD1; j_gene: TRBJ1-2; CDR3nt: TGCGCCAGCAGCCTCTTCTGGAAGGGGGCTTCTAACTATGGCTACACCTTC; CDR3aa: CASSLFWKGASNYGYTF
v_gene: TRBV12-3/TRBV12-4; abundance: NA; d_gene: NA; j_gene: TRBJ1-6; CDR3nt: TGTGCCAGCAGTTTACCCCGCGGAAGGAGCTATAATTCACCCCTCCACTTT; CDR3aa: CASSLPRGRSYNSPLHF
v_gene: TRBV27; abundance: NA; d_gene: NA; j_gene: TRBJ2-1; CDR3nt: TGTGCCAGCAGTCATAATTACAATGAGCAGTTCTTC; CDR3aa: CASSHNYNEQFF
v_gene: TRBV7-2; abundance: NA; d_gene: TRBD2; j_gene: TRBJ2-1; CDR3nt: TGTGCCGGGAGGGCTCTTCGCTCCTACAATGAGCAGTTCTTC; CDR3aa: CAGRALRSYNEQFF
v_gene: TRBV19; abundance: few; d_gene: NA; j_gene: TRBJ1-5; CDR3nt: TGTGCCAGTAGCGATCCTCTCTTGGAGCCCCAGCATTTT; CDR3aa: CASSDPLLEPQHF
v_gene: TRBV5-4; abundance: NA; d_gene: TRBD2; j_gene: TRBJ2-3; CDR3nt: TGTGCCAGCAGCTTGGGACTAGCGGTGAGCATAGATACGCAGTATTTT; CDR3aa: CASSLGLAVSIDTQYF
v_gene: TRBV28; abundance: NA; d_gene: TRBD1; j_gene: TRBJ1-5; CDR3nt: TGTGCCAGCAGTCCCTACCTCAGGGGGATTGGGCAGCCCCAGCATTTT; CDR3aa: CASSPYLRGIGQPQHF
v_gene: TRBV3-1; abundance: NA; d_gene: TRBD2; j_gene: TRBJ2-5; CDR3nt: TGTGCCAGCAGTTTTGGGACTACCCAAGAGACCCAGTACTTC; CDR3aa: CASSFGTTQETQYF
v_gene: TRBV20-1; abundance: NA; d_gene: TRBD1; j_gene: TRBJ2-1; CDR3nt: TGCAGTGCTAGAGAACCCACAGGGGATCATGAGCAGTTCTTC; CDR3aa: CSAREPTGDHEQFF
v_gene: TRBV3-1; abundance: NA; d_gene: TRBD2; j_gene: TRBJ2-7; CDR3nt: TGTGCCAGCAGCCAAATGGCGGCGGGGGGTTCCTACGAGCAGTACTTC; CDR3aa: CASSQMAAGGSYEQYF
v_gene: TRBV30; abundance: NA; d_gene: NA; j_gene: TRBJ1-3; CDR3nt: TGTGCCTGGAGTGCAGTAGGAAACACCATATATTTT; CDR3aa: CAWSAVGNTIYF
v_gene: TRBV3-1; abundance: NA; d_gene: TRBD1; j_gene: TRBJ2-3; CDR3nt: TGTGCCAGCAGCCAAGTCCGGGGACAGGGGATGTTGGATACGCAGTATTTT; CDR3aa: CASSQVRGQGMLDTQYF
v_gene: TRBV4-1; abundance: few; d_gene: NA; j_gene: TRBJ2-3; CDR3nt: TGCGCCAGCAGCCAAGAAGCCCGCCGCGATACGCAGTATTTT; CDR3aa: CASSQEARRDTQYF
v_gene: TRBV29-1; abundance: NA; d_gene: NA; j_gene: TRBJ2-7; CDR3nt: TGCAGCGCTTCAGGGGCCGCTCTTTGGGAGCAGTACTTC; CDR3aa: CSASGAALWEQYF
v_gene: TRBV28; abundance: NA; d_gene: TRBD1; j_gene: TRBJ1-5; CDR3nt: TGTGCCAGCAGACCCGGACAGGGCAATCAGCCCCAGCATTTT; CDR3aa: CASRPGQGNQPQHF
v_gene: TRBV5-1; abundance: few; d_gene: NA; j_gene: TRBJ2-3; CDR3nt: TGCGCCAGCAGCTTCGGGTCTAGCACAGATACGCAGTATTTT; CDR3aa: CASSFGSSTDTQYF
v_gene: TRBV10-2; abundance: medium-sized; d_gene: TRBD1; j_gene: TRBJ1-6; CDR3nt: TGCGCCAGCAGCCTGACAGGGACGAATTCACCCCTCCACTTT; CDR3aa: CASSLTGTNSPLHF
v_gene: TRBV27; abundance: NA; d_gene: NA; j_gene: TRBJ2-7; CDR3nt: TGTGCCAGCAAGCGCGGGGAGTACGAGCAGTACTTC; CDR3aa: CASKRGEYEQYF